This is a list of T cell receptor beta chains from one sample in a study of cytomegalovirus exposure and HLA in healthy donors. The data were produced by immunoSEQ multiplex PCR, yet TCRdb's version contains in-frame clones alone and is incomplete. The sample yields 150,000 to 200,000 clones, approximately 82% seen once. Input material: PBMCs. Receptors were obtained from a male donor in good health and CMV-seronegative. Each CDR3 is given with its conserved first and last residue. Each record gives: clone size, D gene, V gene, J gene, CDR3 DNA, CDR3 protein. D genes are given only for firm matches. Clone sizes are given selectively: once, few, many, or a class where the clone is expanded.

size: NA; D: TRBD2; V: TRBV5-1; J: TRBJ2-7; DNA: TGCGCCAGCAGCGTCACTAGCGGAGAATCCTACGAGCAGTACTTC; CDR3: CASSVTSGESYEQYF
size: NA; D: NA; V: TRBV7-7; J: TRBJ2-5; DNA: TGTGCCAGCAGCCAGACAGGGAGGGAGACCCAGTACTTC; CDR3: CASSQTGRETQYF
size: NA; D: TRBD2; V: TRBV4-2; J: TRBJ2-5; DNA: TGTGCCAGCAGCCAAGATCTCTGGACTAGAGAGACCCAGTACTTC; CDR3: CASSQDLWTRETQYF
size: NA; D: TRBD1; V: TRBV11-3; J: TRBJ1-4; DNA: TGTGCCAGCAGCTTAGTATCCGGGGACAGGGTAGAAAAACTGTTTTTT; CDR3: CASSLVSGDRVEKLFF
size: few; D: TRBD2; V: TRBV13; J: TRBJ2-1; DNA: TGTGCCAGCAGCTCTCCTGGGACTAGCGGGAATGGGAATGAGCAGTTCTTC; CDR3: CASSSPGTSGNGNEQFF
size: few; D: NA; V: TRBV30; J: TRBJ1-2; DNA: TGTGCCTGGAGTCCCCAGGCCTATGGCTACACCTTC; CDR3: CAWSPQAYGYTF
size: NA; D: TRBD1; V: TRBV7-3; J: TRBJ2-2; DNA: TGTGCCAGCAGCTTAAATAGTCAGGGGGCCGGGGAGCTGTTTTTT; CDR3: CASSLNSQGAGELFF
size: NA; D: TRBD2; V: TRBV14; J: TRBJ2-1; DNA: TGTGCCAGCAGCCAACTAGCGGGGGCCCTCTACAATGAGCAGTTCTTC; CDR3: CASSQLAGALYNEQFF
size: once; D: NA; V: TRBV9; J: TRBJ1-4; DNA: TGTGCCAGCAGCCTTAGTGTGGGTGCAGGGGTCGGCGAAAAACTGTTTTTT; CDR3: CASSLSVGAGVGEKLFF
size: NA; D: NA; V: TRBV2; J: TRBJ2-2; DNA: TGTGCCAGCAGGGGGATCGGGGGTAACACCGGGGAGCTGTTTTTT; CDR3: CASRGIGGNTGELFF
size: NA; D: TRBD1; V: TRBV19; J: TRBJ2-7; DNA: TGTGCCAGTAGTCCCGGGACAGGGGGCCGATACGAGCAGTACTTC; CDR3: CASSPGTGGRYEQYF
size: NA; D: TRBD2; V: TRBV12-5; J: TRBJ2-3; DNA: TGTGCTAGTGGTTTGGCCCCACTAGCGGGAGGGCCAGATACGCAGTATTTT; CDR3: CASGLAPLAGGPDTQYF
size: once; D: TRBD2; V: TRBV30; J: TRBJ2-1; DNA: TGTGCCTGGAGACCACCTGTGGTTAGCGGGAGCAATGAGCAGTTCTTC; CDR3: CAWRPPVVSGSNEQFF
size: NA; D: NA; V: TRBV2; J: TRBJ2-3; DNA: TGTGCCAGCAGGCGGGGACGCACAGATACGCAGTATTTT; CDR3: CASRRGRTDTQYF
size: NA; D: TRBD1; V: TRBV2; J: TRBJ2-7; DNA: TGTGCCAGCAGAGAGTCTTCCCGGGACAGGGCCTACGAGCAGTACTTC; CDR3: CASRESSRDRAYEQYF
size: few; D: NA; V: TRBV4-2; J: TRBJ1-6; DNA: TGTGCCAGCAGCCAAGGGGGCAAGAATAATTCACCCCTCCACTTT; CDR3: CASSQGGKNNSPLHF
size: NA; D: TRBD2; V: TRBV6-5; J: TRBJ2-7; DNA: TGTGCCAGCAGAAGCCCGCAGGGCGGGGGCTACGAGCAGTACTTC; CDR3: CASRSPQGGGYEQYF
size: NA; D: NA; V: TRBV6-1; J: TRBJ2-5; DNA: TGTGCCAGCAGTGCGGGCGGGGAAGAGACCCAGTACTTC; CDR3: CASSAGGEETQYF
size: once; D: NA; V: TRBV5-1; J: TRBJ2-7; DNA: TGCGCCAGCAGCTACAGCGCGGGCGGGTACGAGCAGTACTTC; CDR3: CASSYSAGGYEQYF
size: NA; D: NA; V: TRBV20-1; J: TRBJ2-3; DNA: TGCAGTGCTAGATCAACAGATACGCAGTATTTT; CDR3: CSARSTDTQYF
size: few; D: TRBD1; V: TRBV18; J: TRBJ1-3; DNA: TGTGCCAGCTCACTAGGGACAGGGGCTCGAAACACCATATATTTT; CDR3: CASSLGTGARNTIYF
size: NA; D: NA; V: TRBV19; J: TRBJ2-1; DNA: TGTGCCAGTAGTCATGGACTAGAGCAGTTCTTC; CDR3: CASSHGLEQFF
size: NA; D: NA; V: TRBV7-3; J: TRBJ2-3; DNA: TGTGCCAGCAGCTTCGCGGGTCGCACAGATACGCAGTATTTT; CDR3: CASSFAGRTDTQYF
size: few; D: TRBD2; V: TRBV7-6; J: TRBJ2-1; DNA: TGTGCCAGCAGCTTAGCAGCGGGGGGGCCACATGAGCAGTTCTTC; CDR3: CASSLAAGGPHEQFF
size: NA; D: NA; V: TRBV19; J: TRBJ2-7; DNA: TGTGCCAGTACCCGGACTTTTAGCTCCTACGAGCAGTACTTC; CDR3: CASTRTFSSYEQYF
size: NA; D: TRBD2; V: TRBV9; J: TRBJ2-2; DNA: TGTGCCAGCAGCGTAGCTGGGCTAGCGGTGACCGGGGAGCTGTTTTTT; CDR3: CASSVAGLAVTGELFF
size: NA; D: NA; V: TRBV4-3; J: TRBJ1-2; DNA: TGCGCCAGCAGCCAAGATCTGACAGCGAACGGCTACACCTTC; CDR3: CASSQDLTANGYTF
size: NA; D: TRBD2; V: TRBV27; J: TRBJ2-3; DNA: TGTGCCAGCAGTTCGGGGGGGGACCCTAGCACAGATACGCAGTATTTT; CDR3: CASSSGGDPSTDTQYF
size: few; D: TRBD1; V: TRBV7-6; J: TRBJ1-5; DNA: TGTGCCAGCAGCTTTAGACAGGGTCAAGGTCAGCCCCAGCATTTT; CDR3: CASSFRQGQGQPQHF
size: few; D: TRBD1; V: TRBV29-1; J: TRBJ1-2; DNA: TGCAGCGGGTCGACAGGGGTAGGCTACACCTTC; CDR3: CSGSTGVGYTF
size: NA; D: TRBD2; V: TRBV27; J: TRBJ2-1; DNA: TGTGCCAGCAGTTCAGCGGGGGGATGGAACAATGAGCAGTTCTTC; CDR3: CASSSAGGWNNEQFF
size: NA; D: NA; V: TRBV18; J: TRBJ1-1; DNA: TGTGCCAGCTCACCACCCATTTCAGGGATTCCTGAAGCTTTCTTT; CDR3: CASSPPISGIPEAFF
size: NA; D: TRBD1; V: TRBV11-2; J: TRBJ1-5; DNA: TGTGCCAGCAGCTTGAATAGGGACAGGAATCAGCCCCAGCATTTT; CDR3: CASSLNRDRNQPQHF
size: NA; D: NA; V: TRBV28; J: TRBJ1-5; DNA: TGCGCCAGCAGACGACAGGCTTCGTTTCAGCCCCAGCATTTT; CDR3: CASRRQASFQPQHF
size: NA; D: NA; V: TRBV5-6; J: TRBJ2-7; DNA: TGTGCCAGCAGCTTCGTTACCTACGAGCAGTACTTC; CDR3: CASSFVTYEQYF
size: NA; D: TRBD1; V: TRBV19; J: TRBJ1-2; DNA: TGTGCCAGTAGTATCTTGGGGACAGGGGAACGGCTTGGCTACACCTTC; CDR3: CASSILGTGERLGYTF
size: NA; D: TRBD1; V: TRBV30; J: TRBJ2-7; DNA: TGTGCCTGGAGTGCAGGGGGCCCTTCCTACGAGCAGTACTTC; CDR3: CAWSAGGPSYEQYF
size: once; D: NA; V: TRBV5-8; J: TRBJ2-7; DNA: TGTGCCAGCAGCTTAGACAGACGCGGGCAGTACTTC; CDR3: CASSLDRRGQYF